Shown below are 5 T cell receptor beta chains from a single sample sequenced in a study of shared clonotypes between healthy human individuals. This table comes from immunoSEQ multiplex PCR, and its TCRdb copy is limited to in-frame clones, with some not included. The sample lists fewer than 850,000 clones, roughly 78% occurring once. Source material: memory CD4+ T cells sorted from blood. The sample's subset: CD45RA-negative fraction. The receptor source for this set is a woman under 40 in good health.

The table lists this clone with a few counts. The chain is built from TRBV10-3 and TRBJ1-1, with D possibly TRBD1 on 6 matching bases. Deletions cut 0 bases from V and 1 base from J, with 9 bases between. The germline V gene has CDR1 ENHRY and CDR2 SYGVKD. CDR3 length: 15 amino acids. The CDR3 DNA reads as TGTGCCATCAGTGAGTCTGGCAGGGGGAACACTGAAGCTTTCTTT. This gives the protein CAISESGRGNTEAFF.

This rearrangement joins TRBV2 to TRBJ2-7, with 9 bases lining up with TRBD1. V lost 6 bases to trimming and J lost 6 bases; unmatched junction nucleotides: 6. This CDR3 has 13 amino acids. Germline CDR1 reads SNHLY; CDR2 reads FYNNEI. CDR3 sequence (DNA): TGTGCCAGCAGAGGACAGGGGTCGGGCGAGCAGTACTTC. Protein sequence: CASRGQGSGEQYF.

In DNA, the CDR3 is TGTGCCAGCAGTGAATCGCCGGGTAGCGATACGCAGTATTTT. It yields the protein CASSESPGSDTQYF. The chain joins TRBV6-1 to TRBJ2-3; D remains unclear. Germline lookup yields CDR1 MNHNS and CDR2 SASEGT. This CDR3 is built from 14 residues. V lost 2 bases, J lost 6 bases, and 12 bases lay in between.

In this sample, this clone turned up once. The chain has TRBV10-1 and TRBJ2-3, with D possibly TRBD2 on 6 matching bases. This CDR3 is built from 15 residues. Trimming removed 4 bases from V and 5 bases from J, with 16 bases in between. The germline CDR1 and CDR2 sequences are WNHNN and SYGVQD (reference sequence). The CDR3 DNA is TGCGCCAGCAGTGGGAGGGGCGGAAAGGTAGATACGCAGTATTTT. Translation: CASSGRGGKVDTQYF.

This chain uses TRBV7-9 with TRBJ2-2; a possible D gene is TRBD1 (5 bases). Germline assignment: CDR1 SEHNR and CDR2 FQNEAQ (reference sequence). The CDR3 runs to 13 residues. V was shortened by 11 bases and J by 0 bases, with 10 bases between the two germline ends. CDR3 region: CAHQGANTGELFF. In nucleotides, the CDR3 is TGTGCCCACCAGGGTGCGAACACCGGGGAGCTGTTTTTT.